This T cell receptor (beta chain) derives from a study of T cell repertoires in cytomegalovirus infection. Looking at the study overall: Matching HLA type and CMV infection were both indicated by public TCR beta signatures.

For this clonotype: The antigen remains unidentified.

TCRdb ran MiXCR on the reads and lists one entry per CDR3 protein. The sample has fewer than 900,000 distinct CDR3 sequences; almost 30% are singletons. CDR1 is MDHEN and CDR2 is SYDVKM in the germline V gene. The V and J ends lost 7 bases and 0 bases, in that order; junction bases with no gene match: 4. The CDR3 covers 15 residues. This receptor was identified in a human donor in good health (CMV status not recorded). Some clones in this sample may be carry-over from other donors' samples. The V gene is TRBV28, the J gene TRBJ2-2; 8 bases are shared with TRBD1. This specimen was cultured CD8+ T cells from PBMCs, taken from culture after CMV antigen stimulation. The CDR3 reads CASNVDRANTGELFF. In DNA form, the CDR3 reads TGTGCCAGCAATGTGGACAGGGCGAACACCGGGGAGCTGTTTTTT.